The present T cell receptor beta chain was sequenced within a study of blood T cells in healthy people across ages (dated by TCRdb to about 2015). Some background on the complete study: In model experiments, template switching captured roughly one uniquely barcoded TCR beta cDNA molecule for every two T cells. Donors were grouped into four age groups: young (average 16 years), middle-aged (roughly 40), aged (around 60) and long-lived (approximately 82). For two donors (one aged 18 to 29 and one aged 80 or older), the study analyzed two additional independent replicas of 1 million unique cDNA reads from the same blood draw. Using deep sequencing normalized with unique cDNA molecular identifiers, the study measured how TCR beta repertoire diversity changes with age. To avoid experimental bias, donors of different ages were randomly spread across the sequencing lanes.

On the study overall, not on this receptor specifically: Compared with the aged group, the long-lived group had more naive CD4+ T cells, fewer expanded clones and increased TCR diversity, a pattern suggesting age selection. Estimates of total diversity based on one million sequenced T cells were regarded as lower bounds and as underestimates. Observed TCR beta diversity correlated strongly with the percentage of naive T cells measured by flow cytometry. Because profiling used bulk unsorted PBMCs, naive and antigen-experienced compartments could not be compared conclusively. The CMV infection status of donors was not known, potentially confounding age-related changes in expanded clonotypes. As age increased, observed TCR beta diversity per million T cells dropped in a roughly linear way, and a significant reduction was already evident by age 40.

On this clonotype: No cognate antigen has been identified for it. No base quality information exists; no much larger clone differs at one position.

According to the germline V gene (reference sequence), CDR1 reads PRHDT and CDR2 reads FYEKMQ. Its CDR3 holds 13 amino acids, cysteine through phenylalanine. Only CDR3 DNA is held: 39 bases, read in frame from base 1. At the junction V is shortened by 7 bases and J by 1 base, with 11 bases in between. The 40 or so donors, aged roughly 6 to 95 years, were systemically healthy Caucasian individuals from Russia. Each donor gave about 10 milliliters of peripheral blood, drawn into EDTA-treated Vacutainer tubes. Ficoll-Paque density-gradient centrifugation was used to isolate PBMCs, with at least 6 million per sample. Total RNA, at least 5 micrograms per sample, was extracted from PBMCs with Trizol reagent. The percentages of naive CD45RAhigh/CD27high T cells were determined by flow cytometry on a PBMC aliquot from every donor. Preparation of the library involved 5' RACE. Instrument on record: Illumina HiSeq 2500. The second PCR ran for about 6 to 12 cycles and used a J-beta primer mix along with a sample-barcoded 5' primer. A template-switch 5' adaptor carrying 12 random nucleotides introduced a unique molecular identifier onto each TCR beta cDNA molecule. Each sample yielded at least 2.5 million CDR3-containing paired-end reads. All of the RNA was converted into first-strand cDNA using the Mint cDNA synthesis kit, with a TRBC-specific oligonucleotide serving as the primer. After uracil-DNA glycosylase treatment, a first 18-cycle PCR used universal primers M1SS and BC2_uni_R on all cDNA. The published analysis was carried out like this. Normalization of each sample was performed by random selection of 1 million high-quality reads, each carrying a distinct molecular identifier. Reads with shared molecular identifiers were discarded instead of being binned into consensus sequences. MiTCR, with a Q25 quality threshold and the strictest error-elimination algorithm, was used for CDR3 identification, clonotype clustering and error correction. A nonparametric unseen species model with Euler transformation was used to estimate lower-bound total TCR beta diversity. TCRdb passed the public sequencing reads through fastp at Q25 and MiXCR, retaining productive beta sequences. Rows are combined by CDR3 protein, so each entry shows the most common genes and DNA. TCRdb's processing, not the study's, gives the V and J calls here. This sample comprises about a million distinct CDR3 sequences, 51% of them detected only once. Of the sample, 20% to 25% falls within the top ten clones.

The V gene is TRBV13 and the J gene is TRBJ2-7, with TRBD2 tentatively as D gene (5 bases match). The sequence came from a woman aged 55-70 years in good health. The source material was blood. The CDR3 loop reads CASMGVGSYEQYF. The nucleotide sequence reads as follows: TGTGCCAGCATGGGAGTCGGGTCCTACGAGCAGTACTTC.